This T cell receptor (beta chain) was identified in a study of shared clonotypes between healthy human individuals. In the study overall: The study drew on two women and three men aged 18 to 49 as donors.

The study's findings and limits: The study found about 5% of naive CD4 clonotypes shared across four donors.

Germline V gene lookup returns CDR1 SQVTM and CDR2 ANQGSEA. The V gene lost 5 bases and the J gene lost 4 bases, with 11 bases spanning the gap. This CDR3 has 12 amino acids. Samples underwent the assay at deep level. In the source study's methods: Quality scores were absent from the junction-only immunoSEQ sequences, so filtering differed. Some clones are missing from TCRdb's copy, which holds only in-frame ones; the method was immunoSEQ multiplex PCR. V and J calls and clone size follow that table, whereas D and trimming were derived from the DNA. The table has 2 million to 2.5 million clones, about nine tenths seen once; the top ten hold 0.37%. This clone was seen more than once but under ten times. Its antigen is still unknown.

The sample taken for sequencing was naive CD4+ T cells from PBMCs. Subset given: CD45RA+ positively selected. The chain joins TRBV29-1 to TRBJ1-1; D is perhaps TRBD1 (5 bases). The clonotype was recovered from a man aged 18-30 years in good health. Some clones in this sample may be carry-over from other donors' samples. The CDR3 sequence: CSVTRGGTEAFF. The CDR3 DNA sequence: TGCAGCGTTACTCGGGGGGGCACTGAAGCTTTCTTT.